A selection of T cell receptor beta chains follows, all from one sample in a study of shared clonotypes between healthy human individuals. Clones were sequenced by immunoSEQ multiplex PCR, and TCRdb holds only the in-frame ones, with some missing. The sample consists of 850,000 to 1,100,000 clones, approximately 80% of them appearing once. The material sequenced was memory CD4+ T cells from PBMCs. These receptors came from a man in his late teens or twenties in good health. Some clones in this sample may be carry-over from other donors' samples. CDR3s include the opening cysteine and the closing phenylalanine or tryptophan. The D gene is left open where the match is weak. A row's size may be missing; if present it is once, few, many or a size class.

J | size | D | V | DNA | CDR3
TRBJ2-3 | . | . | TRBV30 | TGTGCCTGGGGAGCGGGTGTAGGAACAGATACGCAGTATTTT | CAWGAGVGTDTQYF
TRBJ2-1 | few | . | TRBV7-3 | TGTGCCAGCAGCTCCGGACCATCGGGGTACAATGAGCAGTTCTTC | CASSSGPSGYNEQFF
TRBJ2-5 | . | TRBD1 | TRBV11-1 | TGTGCCAGCAGCTTCCCTGGGACAGGGATCGAGACCCAGTACTTC | CASSFPGTGIETQYF
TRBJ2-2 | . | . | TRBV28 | TGTGCCAGCAGTCTATCGGGCCCCGGGGAGCTGTTTTTT | CASSLSGPGELFF
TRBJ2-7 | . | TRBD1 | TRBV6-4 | TGTGCCAGCAGTATGGACAGGGCAGGCATCGACGAGCAGTACTTC | CASSMDRAGIDEQYF
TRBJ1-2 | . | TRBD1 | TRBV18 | TGTGCCAGCTCACCGCGGGACAGGGAGATTAACTATGGCTACACCTTC | CASSPRDREINYGYTF
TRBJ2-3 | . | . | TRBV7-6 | TGTGCCAGCAGCTTAGAGGGAACAGATACGCAGTATTTT | CASSLEGTDTQYF
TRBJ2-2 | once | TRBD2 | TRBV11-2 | TGTGCCTCTAACCCTAGCGGGGTGAACACCGGGGAGCTGTTTTTT | CASNPSGVNTGELFF
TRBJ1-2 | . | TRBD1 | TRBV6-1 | TGTGCCAGCAGTCCCGGGACAGGGAACTATGGCTACACCTTC | CASSPGTGNYGYTF
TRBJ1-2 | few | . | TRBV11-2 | TGTGCCAGCAGCCCTCGACAGGCGGGGGACTATGGCTACACCTTC | CASSPRQAGDYGYTF
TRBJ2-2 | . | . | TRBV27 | TGTGCCAGCAGGTGGCTAACCGGGGAGCTGTTTTTT | CASRWLTGELFF
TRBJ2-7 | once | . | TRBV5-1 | TGCGCCAGCAGCTTGGTTGCGTCGAGCTCCTACGAGCAGTACTTC | CASSLVASSSYEQYF
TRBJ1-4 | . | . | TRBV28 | TGTGCCAGCAGTTTATTGGGGGTAGGAGAAAAACTGTTTTTT | CASSLLGVGEKLFF
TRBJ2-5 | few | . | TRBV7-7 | TGTGCCAGCAGCTTAGTAGGGAGGCAAGAGACCCAGTACTTC | CASSLVGRQETQYF
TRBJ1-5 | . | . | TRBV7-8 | TGTGCCAGCAGCTTAGAGGTTAATAACCCCCAGCATTTT | CASSLEVNNPQHF
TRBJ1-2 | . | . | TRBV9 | TGTGCCAGCAGCCCCTACACGCCGCTTGGCTACACCTTC | CASSPYTPLGYTF
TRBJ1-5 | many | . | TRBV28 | TGTGCCAGCAGTTCCCCTCTTGCTCAGCCCCAGCATTTT | CASSSPLAQPQHF
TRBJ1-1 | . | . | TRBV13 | TGTGCCAGCAGCTCAGGGCAAAGGGGGACTGAAGCTTTCTTT | CASSSGQRGTEAFF
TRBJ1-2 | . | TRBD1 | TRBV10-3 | TGTGCCATCAGACAGACAGGGGGGTCTAACTATGGCTACACCTTC | CAIRQTGGSNYGYTF
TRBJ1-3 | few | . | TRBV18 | TGTGCCAGCTCACCAGATGGAAACACCATATATTTT | CASSPDGNTIYF
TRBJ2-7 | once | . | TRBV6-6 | TGTGCCAGCCGGCGGGACATATCCTACGAGCAGTACTTC | CASRRDISYEQYF
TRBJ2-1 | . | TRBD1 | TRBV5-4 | TGTGCCAGCAGCTTGAGCTTGGGACAGGCGTACAATGAGCAGTTCTTC | CASSLSLGQAYNEQFF
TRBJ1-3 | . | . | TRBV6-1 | TGTGCCAGCAGACAGGGATCCACTGGAAACACCATATATTTT | CASRQGSTGNTIYF
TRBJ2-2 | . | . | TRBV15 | TGTGCCACCAGCATACTACTGAGCCAGGAGCTGTTTTTT | CATSILLSQELFF
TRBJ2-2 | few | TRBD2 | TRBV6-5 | TGTGCCAGCAGGCTAGCGGGAGTTAACACCGGGGAGCTGTTTTTT | CASRLAGVNTGELFF
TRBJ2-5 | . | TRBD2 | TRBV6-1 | TGTGCCAGCACTAGCGGGAGGGCGAACCCAGAGACCCAGTACTTC | CASTSGRANPETQYF
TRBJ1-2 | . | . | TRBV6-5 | TGTGCCAGCAGTTACTCCGGGCAGGGCCGGTATGGCTACACCTTC | CASSYSGQGRYGYTF
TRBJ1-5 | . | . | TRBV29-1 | TGCAGCGTTGAGGGGCCTCGGGGAAAGATTAGCAATCAGCCCCAGCATTTT | CSVEGPRGKISNQPQHF
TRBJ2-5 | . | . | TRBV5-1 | TGCGCCAGCAGCTTGGTTTTATTTGCGGAAGAGACCCAGTACTTC | CASSLVLFAEETQYF
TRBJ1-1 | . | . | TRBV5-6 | TGTGCCAGCAGGTACAGGGACACTGAAGCTTTCTTT | CASRYRDTEAFF
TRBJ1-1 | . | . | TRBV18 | TGTGCCAGCTCACCACCGGGGTACTTCACTGAAGCTTTCTTT | CASSPPGYFTEAFF
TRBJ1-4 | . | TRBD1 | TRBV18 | TGTGCCAGCTCACAGGGGACAGGGGATGAAAAACTGTTTTTT | CASSQGTGDEKLFF
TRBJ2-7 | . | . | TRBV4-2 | TGTGCCAGCAGCCAAGAAGCGGTCGGCGAGCAGTACTTC | CASSQEAVGEQYF
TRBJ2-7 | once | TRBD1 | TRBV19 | TGTGCCAGTAGTCCCGTCAAGACAGGGGGCACCTACGAGCAGTACTTC | CASSPVKTGGTYEQYF
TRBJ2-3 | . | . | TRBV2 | TGTGCCAGCGCCCTCACAGATACGCAGTATTTT | CASALTDTQYF
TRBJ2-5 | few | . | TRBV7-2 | TGTGCCAGCAGCTTACTCCAACGGTGGGAGACCCAGTACTTC | CASSLLQRWETQYF
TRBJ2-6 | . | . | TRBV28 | TGTGCCAGCAGTTCGTCCGAGGGAATCGGGTCTGGGGCCAACGTCCTGACTTTC | CASSSSEGIGSGANVLTF
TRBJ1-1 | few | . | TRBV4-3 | TGCGCCAGCAGCCAAGGAGGGGAGAACACTGAAGCTTTCTTT | CASSQGGENTEAFF
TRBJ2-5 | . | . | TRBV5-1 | TGCGCCAGCAGCCTCTATACTAGTGAAGAGACCCAGTACTTC | CASSLYTSEETQYF
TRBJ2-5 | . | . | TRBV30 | TGTGCCTGTGCTGGGACCGGAGAGACCCAGTACTTC | CACAGTGETQYF
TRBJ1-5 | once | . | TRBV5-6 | TGTGCCAGCAGAAAAACAGGGCACAGCAATCAGCCCCAGCATTTT | CASRKTGHSNQPQHF
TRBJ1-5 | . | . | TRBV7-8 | TGTGCCAGCAGCCCGTGGACAGCTCCCCGGCCTCAGCCCCAGCATTTT | CASSPWTAPRPQPQHF
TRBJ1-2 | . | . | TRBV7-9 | TGTGCCAGCAGCAAAAGGGACACGGAGAACTATGGCTACACCTTC | CASSKRDTENYGYTF
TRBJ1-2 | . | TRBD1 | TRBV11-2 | TGTGCCAGCAGCTTTGGCAGGGGGCTTGGCTACACCTTC | CASSFGRGLGYTF
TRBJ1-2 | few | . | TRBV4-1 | TGCGCCAGCAGCCAAGGAGTTGGAGGCTACACCTTC | CASSQGVGGYTF
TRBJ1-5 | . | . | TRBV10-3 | TGTGCCATCAGTGAGACTTATCAGGGTAGCAATCAGCCCCAGCATTTT | CAISETYQGSNQPQHF
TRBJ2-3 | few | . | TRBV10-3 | TGTGCCATCAGTGATGTGGATATAGTTCGGGTCATAACAGATACGCAGTATTTT | CAISDVDIVRVITDTQYF
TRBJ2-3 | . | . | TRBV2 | TGTGCCAGCAGTACGGACGGTAACACAGATACGCAGTATTTT | CASSTDGNTDTQYF
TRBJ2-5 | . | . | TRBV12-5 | TGTGCTAGTGCTAAAGGAGGGGAAGAGACCCAGTACTTC | CASAKGGEETQYF
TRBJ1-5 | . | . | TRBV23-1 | TGCGCCAGCAGCAATACAACAGGGATCCGGGGGCATAGCAATCAGCCCCAGCATTTT | CASSNTTGIRGHSNQPQHF
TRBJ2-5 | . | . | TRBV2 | TGTGCCAGCAGCCACGCGGCGCCACAAGAGACCCAGTACTTC | CASSHAAPQETQYF